This TCR beta chain was sequenced for a study of blood T cell repertoires in COVID-19. Study-wide background: Samples came from the United States, Italy and Spain, spanning acute and convalescent COVID-19.

Only in-frame clones appear in the TCRdb table, and some are missing; sequencing was by immunoSEQ multiplex PCR. Of approximately 170,000 clones detected, about 85% appear once; the ten largest clones hold around 1.1%. Germline V CDR1 and CDR2: LNHDA, SQIVND (reference sequence). CDR3 length: 15 amino acids. Unmatched junction bases numbered 7, after V lost 4 bases and J lost 2 bases. The receptor's source is a man aged 25 to 40 with acute or convalescent COVID-19. The rearrangement uses TRBV19 and TRBJ1-2; 7 positions agree with TRBD1. What was sequenced was peripheral blood. In DNA, the CDR3 is TGTGCCAGTAGTACCCCCGGACAGGAGAACTATGGCTACACCTTC. This encodes CASSTPGQENYGYTF.